These 27 T cell receptor beta chains were sequenced from one sample in a study of T cells in Graves' hyperthyroidism and ophthalmopathy. RNA transcripts yielded amplified TCR beta CDR3 regions. The HTBI primer set served for first-round RT-PCR of the TCR CDR3. Via MiXCR, TCRdb re-called the multiplex PCR reads, giving one row per CDR3 protein. The table lists approximately 400,000 distinct CDR3 sequences, approximately 19% of them singletons, with around 3.4% in the top ten. What was sequenced was blood. These receptors came from a woman between 18 and 30 years old with Graves' hyperthyroidism.

This clonotype was found many times. At one end, the junction sequence differs from germline, possibly due to a read error. This chain uses TRBV12-5 with TRBJ2-5; D uncertain. The CDR3 extends over 15 amino acids. The germline V gene has CDR1 LGHNT and CDR2 FRNRAP. The CDR3 loop is CASGQNRSARETQYF. The DNA for the CDR3 is TGCGCTAGTGGTCAGAACCGGTCAGCCCGGGAGACCCAGTACTTC.

On this clonotype itself: This sequence may be a read error, since a much larger clone differs from it by one base. DNA of the CDR3: TGTGCCAGCAGCCAAGCCGGGACAGGGGTCTCTGGGGCCAACGTCCTGGCTTTC. Translating it yields CASSQAGTGVSGANVLAF. V is TRBV4-2 and J is TRBJ2-6, with 10 bases identical to TRBD1. Germline CDR1 reads LGHNA; CDR2 reads YNFKEQ. The CDR3 sequence is 18 residues long.

This clonotype showed up just a few times. The V call is TRBV12-3 or TRBV12-4, the J call TRBJ1-5; D is possibly TRBD1 (5 bases). V was shortened by 10 bases and J by 0 bases, with 13 bases between the two germline ends. CDR3 length: 14 amino acids. The CDR3 nucleotides read TGTGCCACTAGACAGTCCTATAGCAATCAGCCCCAGCATTTT. Amino acid sequence: CATRQSYSNQPQHF.

This chain connects TRBV4-2 to TRBJ2-7, with 9 nucleotides matching TRBD2. Trimming took 0 bases from V and 2 from J; bases not matched to a gene: 8. This CDR3 is 17 amino acids long. CDR1 is LGHNA and CDR2 is YNFKEQ in the germline V gene. CDR3 in amino acids: CASSQDPASGVTYEQYF. The DNA for the CDR3 is TGTGCCAGCAGCCAAGATCCAGCTAGCGGGGTTACCTACGAGCAGTACTTC.

The sample holds many counts of this clonotype. The chain couples TRBV7-9 to TRBJ2-5; D is uncertain. The length of the CDR3 is 13 residues. Trimming pared 10 bases from V and 2 bases from J, leaving 14 bases between. Per germline, CDR1 SEHNR and CDR2 FQNEAQ (reference sequence). For the CDR3, the DNA is TGTGCCATCAAAACAGACCTACAAGAGACCCAGTACTTC. Translation gives CAIKTDLQETQYF.

This clonotype was counted many times. The chain combines TRBV12-3 or TRBV12-4 with TRBJ1-3; 9 bases are a match to TRBD1. V dropped 3 bases and J dropped 2; count of bases not matched to a gene: 2. CDR3 length equals 15 residues. CDR3 loop: CASSFGDRAGNTIYF. DNA of the CDR3: TGTGCCAGCAGTTTCGGGGACAGGGCTGGAAACACCATATATTTT.

This clonotype has a count of ten or more. This sequence joins TRBV19 and TRBJ1-5; 10 bases map to TRBD1. Unmatched junction bases numbered 5, after V lost 7 bases and J lost 2 bases. There are 15 residues in the CDR3. Germline V lookup: CDR1 LNHDA, CDR2 SQIVND (reference sequence). The CDR3 protein is CASIPGQGGNQPQHF. In nucleotides, the CDR3 is TGTGCCAGTATCCCCGGACAGGGGGGCAATCAGCCCCAGCATTTT.

Here the CDR3 DNA reads TGTGCCAGCAGGGAAGACAGTGAAGCTTTCTTT. Residues: CASREDSEAFF. V usage is TRBV12-3 or TRBV12-4 and J usage is TRBJ1-1; D is perhaps TRBD1 (5 bases). Trimming stripped 6 bases from V and 7 bases from J, with 9 bases between. The CDR3 is 11 amino acids.

This clonotype has at least ten counts. The V gene is TRBV6-5, the J gene TRBJ1-1; possibly TRBD1 for D (5 bases). The CDR3 totals 14 residues. Trimming stripped 5 bases from V and 0 bases from J, with 10 bases between. Germline values: CDR1 MNHEY, CDR2 SVGAGI. This CDR3 reads CASSTGTVNTEAFF. The CDR3 region has the DNA TGTGCCAGCAGTACCGGGACTGTGAACACTGAAGCTTTCTTT.

The table lists this clonotype with a few counts. CDR3 DNA sequence: TGCGCCAGCAGTGTCGCCGGGCGGCTGTTTTTT. Amino acids: CASSVAGRLFF. The genes are TRBV5-1 and TRBJ2-2; no firm D call. V lost 5 bases, J lost 13 bases, and 12 bases lay in between. Germline V gene lookup returns CDR1 SGHRS and CDR2 YFSETQ. The CDR3 has 11 residues.

This clonotype was seen repeatedly, ten times or more. CDR3 DNA: TGTGCCTGGACTCCTCCGGCAGGCGTTTTGAGCAATCAGCCCCAGCATTTT. This translates into CAWTPPAGVLSNQPQHF. The rearrangement links TRBV30 to TRBJ1-5; D gene ambiguous. The ends were cut back, 4 bases at V and 1 base at J, with 20 bases in the middle. CDR3 size: 17 residues. The germline gives CDR1 GTSNPN, CDR2 SVGIG (reference sequence).

This clonotype was seen repeatedly, ten times or more. The chain links TRBV20-1 to TRBJ1-2, with D hard to call. CDR3 length equals 13 residues. Germline values: CDR1 DFQATT, CDR2 SNEGSKA (reference sequence). Deletions cut 0 bases from V and 10 bases from J, with 15 bases between. The CDR3, as DNA: TGCAGTGCTAGAGATAGCTGGGATCGAGACTACACCTTC. Its protein is CSARDSWDRDYTF.

Comment on this clonotype: A much larger clone differs from this one at a single base, so this may be a read error. The chain is built from TRBV19 and TRBJ1-5; no definite D call. The CDR3 covers 14 residues. Germline CDR1 and CDR2: LNHDA and SQIVND (reference sequence). CDR3 nucleotides: TGTGCCAGTAGTCCCCGACGGATGTATCAGCCCAAGCATTTT. It translates to CASSPRRMYQPKHF.

This clonotype was seen at least ten times. The chain is built from TRBV20-1 and TRBJ2-5; 10 bases line up with TRBD2. Trimming cost V 1 base and J 2 bases; bases outside gene matches: 4. Per germline, CDR1 DFQATT and CDR2 SNEGSKA (reference sequence). This CDR3 has 15 residues. CDR3 sequence: CSARGLAGRQETQYF. The DNA of the CDR3 is TGCAGTGCTAGAGGACTAGCGGGCAGGCAAGAGACCCAGTACTTC.

This clonotype was counted at least ten times. The chain employs TRBV12-3 or TRBV12-4 and TRBJ1-2, with a weak D call TRBD1 (6 bases). Trimming shortened V by 1 base and J by 0 bases, and 12 bases separated the two germline ends. This CDR3 is 16 amino acids long. The CDR3 DNA reads as TGTGCCAGCAGTTTAGATCCGAAGGGGGCTAACTATGGCTACACCTTC. Its protein is CASSLDPKGANYGYTF.

This clonotype has ten or more counts. The V call is TRBV7-2, the J call TRBJ2-3, with a weak D call TRBD2 (5 bases). The germline V gene has CDR1 SGHTA and CDR2 FQGNSA. V shed 5 bases and J shed 0 bases, with 6 bases lying between them. CDR3 size: 13 residues. The CDR3 is CASSTGSTDTQYF. CDR3 DNA: TGTGCCAGCAGCACGGGGAGCACAGATACGCAGTATTTT.

This clonotype was seen more than once but under ten times. This rearrangement joins TRBV6-2 or TRBV6-3 to TRBJ2-7, with D uncertain. The CDR3 extends over 12 amino acids. V was clipped by 0 bases and J by 4 bases, with 4 bases between them. The V gene's germline CDR1 is MNHEY and CDR2 SVGEGT. CDR3 sequence reads: CASSYSRYEQYF. CDR3 nucleotides: TGTGCCAGCAGTTACTCGAGGTACGAGCAGTACTTC.

This clonotype was seen a few times. V and J are TRBV20-1 and TRBJ1-5; weak D call: TRBD1 (5 bases). V lost 4 bases and J 2 bases, leaving 9 bases between the germline ends. The CDR3 is made up of 13 amino acids. The germline CDR1 and CDR2 sequences are DFQATT and SNEGSKA (reference sequence). The chain's CDR3 is CSATTGRNQPQHF. As DNA, the CDR3 is TGCAGTGCTACCACGGGGCGCAATCAGCCCCAGCATTTT.

This clonotype was seen a handful of times. The chain is built from TRBV5-1 and TRBJ1-1, with TRBD1 identical over 8 bases. Germline V CDR1 and CDR2: SGHRS, YFSETQ. With V trimmed by 7 bases and J by 3 bases, 11 bases remained unmatched. The CDR3 runs 15 residues. The CDR3 loop reads CASHRPGQVDTEAFF. CDR3 DNA sequence: TGCGCCAGCCATCGCCCGGGACAGGTCGACACTGAAGCTTTCTTT.

This clonotype was counted at least ten times. This chain uses TRBV7-9 with TRBJ2-5; D possibly uses TRBD1 or TRBD2 (5 bases each). Trimming removed 4 bases from V and 4 bases from J, with 13 bases in between. The CDR3 sequence is 14 residues long. CDR1 SEHNR and CDR2 FQNEAQ come from the germline V gene (reference sequence). The CDR3 coding sequence is TGTGCCAGCAGCTCGAGAGGGGAACGAGAGACCCAGTACTTC. Translated: CASSSRGERETQYF.

This clonotype was counted at least ten times. V gene TRBV19 combines with J gene TRBJ1-5; D is perhaps TRBD1 (5 bases). Germline loops: CDR1 LNHDA, CDR2 SQIVND (reference sequence). V gave up 0 bases and J gave up 3 bases, with 12 bases separating them. The CDR3 loop spans 16 amino acids. CDR3 amino acids: CASSIEKRQSNQPQHF. CDR3 DNA sequence: TGTGCCAGTAGTATAGAAAAGAGACAGTCCAATCAGCCCCAGCATTTT.

This chain links TRBV11-2 with TRBJ2-7; maybe TRBD1 (5 bases). CDR1 SGHAT and CDR2 FQNNGV come from the germline V gene. The CDR3 is made up of 12 amino acids. The germline V and J ends were trimmed by 6 bases and 6 bases, with 12 bases remaining between them. This CDR3 is CASSIGRAEQYF. The CDR3 DNA is TGTGCCAGCAGTATAGGCAGGGCCGAGCAGTACTTC.

The V and J genes are TRBV29-1 and TRBJ2-5, with 10 bases fitting TRBD1. This CDR3 is built from 13 residues. V lost 2 bases and J lost 5; bases outside the gene matches: 2. CDR1 is SQVTM and CDR2 is ANQGSEA in the germline V gene. The CDR3 nucleotides read TGCAGCGTTGAATCGGGACAGGGGGAGACCCAGTACTTC. The encoded protein is CSVESGQGETQYF.

This clonotype occurred many times. J is TRBJ1-5 and V is TRBV6-1; tentative D call: TRBD1 (5 bases). CDR1 is MNHNS, CDR2 SASEGT, per germline. This CDR3 comprises 13 residues. V was clipped by 7 bases and J by 2 bases, with 9 bases between them. The CDR3: CASNRRGNQPQHF. CDR3 DNA: TGTGCCAGCAACAGGCGAGGCAATCAGCCCCAGCATTTT.

There are many counts of this clonotype. The V call is TRBV13, the J call TRBJ2-7; a possible D gene is TRBD1 (6 bases). Germline CDR1 PRHDT, CDR2 FYEKMQ (reference sequence). CDR3 size: 13 residues. Trimming pared 5 bases from V and 3 bases from J, leaving 11 bases between. The CDR3 loop reads CASSRVQGYEQYF. The DNA for the CDR3 is TGTGCCAGCAGCCGAGTACAGGGCTACGAGCAGTACTTC.

Many counts were recorded for this clonotype. The chain links TRBV27 to TRBJ2-5, with D perhaps TRBD2 (5 bases). CDR1 is MNHEY, CDR2 SMNVEV, per germline (reference sequence). Trimming left V 4 bases short and J 5 bases short, with 20 bases between. The CDR3 is made up of 16 amino acids. Here the CDR3 reads CASSSRGSGFGETQYF. The CDR3 coding sequence is TGTGCCAGCAGTTCCCGAGGGTCCGGGTTTGGCGAGACCCAGTACTTC.

The chain employs TRBV4-1 and TRBJ1-3; D perhaps matches TRBD1 (6 bases). Trimming cost V 0 bases and J 4 bases, with 10 bases left between them. From germline, CDR1 is MGHRA and CDR2 YSYEKL. The CDR3 length is 15 residues. CDR3 protein: CASSQDPDRGNTIYF. For the CDR3, the DNA is TGCGCCAGCAGCCAAGATCCCGACAGGGGAAACACCATATATTTT.